The entry below gives a single TCR beta chain sequence along with its context. The entry originates in a study of shared clonotypes between healthy human individuals. TCRdb keeps only in-frame clones here, not all; method: immunoSEQ multiplex PCR. The sample has 1,500,000 or so clones, 97% to 99% seen once; the top ten hold 0.36%. V lost 0 bases and J lost 8; bases outside the gene matches: 6. This CDR3 is built from 14 residues. Germline-derived CDR1 and CDR2 are LGHNA and YSLEER. Input material: naive CD4+ T cells sorted from blood. The sample's subset: CD45RA+ positively selected. The genes are TRBV4-3 and TRBJ1-1; TRBD1 matches 7 bases. The clonotype was recovered from a man aged 25-45 years in good health. The CDR3 is CASSQDARGREAFF. CDR3 DNA: TGCGCCAGCAGCCAAGATGCTAGGGGGCGGGAAGCTTTCTTT.